This TCR beta chain originates from a study of OX40 agonist ivuxolimab in advanced cancers. Background on the study: Treatment of patients was with ivuxolimab, an agonistic anti-OX40 (CD134) antibody. Patients receiving dose escalation had hepatocellular carcinoma, melanoma, renal cell or head and neck cancer. Previous treatment with anti-PD-1, anti-PD-L1 or anti-CTLA-4 therapy was allowed; approximately 40% had received some.

Points from the study as a whole: Within 6 weeks, CD4+ and CD8+ blood T cells expanded clonally at 0.1 to 3.0 mg/kg.

Comments on this clone: What it recognizes is unknown.

Assay: immunoSEQ multiplex PCR; the TCRdb copy retains only in-frame clones and omits some. The sample yields about 54,000 clones, about nine tenths seen once. This CDR3 has 16 amino acids. The trim removed 6 bases at V and 5 bases at J, leaving 10 bases unmatched. Germline V gene data show CDR1 as KGHSH and CDR2 as LQKENI. The source of this sequence is an adult with an advanced solid tumor such as melanoma, head and neck, liver or kidney cancer. Material: CD4+ or CD8+ T cells sorted from blood, obtained in a trial of the OX40 agonist ivuxolimab. V is TRBV18 and J is TRBJ1-1; 12 bases fit TRBD1. The CDR3 DNA follows: TGTGCCAGCTCGCGACTCGGGACAGGGGGCTGGACTGAAGCTTTCTTT. Residues: CASSRLGTGGWTEAFF. Filled out from reference TRBV18 and TRBJ1-1, the complete variable domain reads NAGVMQNPRHLVRRRGQEARLRCSPMKGHSHVYWYRQLPEEGLKFMVYLQKENIIDESGMPKERFSAEFPKEGPSILRIQQVVRGDSAAYFCASSRLGTGGWTEAFFGQGTRLTVV.